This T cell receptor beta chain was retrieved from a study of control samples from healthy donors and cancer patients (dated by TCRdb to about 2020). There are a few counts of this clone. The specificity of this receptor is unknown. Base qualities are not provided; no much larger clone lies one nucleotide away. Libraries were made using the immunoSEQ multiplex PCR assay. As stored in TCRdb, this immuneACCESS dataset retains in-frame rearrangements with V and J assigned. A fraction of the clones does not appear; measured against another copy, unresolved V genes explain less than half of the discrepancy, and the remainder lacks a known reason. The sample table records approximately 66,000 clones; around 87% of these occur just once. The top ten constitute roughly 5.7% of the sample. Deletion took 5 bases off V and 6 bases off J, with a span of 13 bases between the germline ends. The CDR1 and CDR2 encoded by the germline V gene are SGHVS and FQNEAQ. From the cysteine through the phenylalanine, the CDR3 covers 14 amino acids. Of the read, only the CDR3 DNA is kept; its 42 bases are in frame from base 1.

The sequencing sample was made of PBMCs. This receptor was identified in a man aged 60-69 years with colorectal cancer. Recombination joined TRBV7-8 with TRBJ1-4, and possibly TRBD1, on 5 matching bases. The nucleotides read TGTGCCAGCAGCCCGGGACCTTACTATGAAAAACTGTTTTTT. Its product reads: CASSPGPYYEKLFF.